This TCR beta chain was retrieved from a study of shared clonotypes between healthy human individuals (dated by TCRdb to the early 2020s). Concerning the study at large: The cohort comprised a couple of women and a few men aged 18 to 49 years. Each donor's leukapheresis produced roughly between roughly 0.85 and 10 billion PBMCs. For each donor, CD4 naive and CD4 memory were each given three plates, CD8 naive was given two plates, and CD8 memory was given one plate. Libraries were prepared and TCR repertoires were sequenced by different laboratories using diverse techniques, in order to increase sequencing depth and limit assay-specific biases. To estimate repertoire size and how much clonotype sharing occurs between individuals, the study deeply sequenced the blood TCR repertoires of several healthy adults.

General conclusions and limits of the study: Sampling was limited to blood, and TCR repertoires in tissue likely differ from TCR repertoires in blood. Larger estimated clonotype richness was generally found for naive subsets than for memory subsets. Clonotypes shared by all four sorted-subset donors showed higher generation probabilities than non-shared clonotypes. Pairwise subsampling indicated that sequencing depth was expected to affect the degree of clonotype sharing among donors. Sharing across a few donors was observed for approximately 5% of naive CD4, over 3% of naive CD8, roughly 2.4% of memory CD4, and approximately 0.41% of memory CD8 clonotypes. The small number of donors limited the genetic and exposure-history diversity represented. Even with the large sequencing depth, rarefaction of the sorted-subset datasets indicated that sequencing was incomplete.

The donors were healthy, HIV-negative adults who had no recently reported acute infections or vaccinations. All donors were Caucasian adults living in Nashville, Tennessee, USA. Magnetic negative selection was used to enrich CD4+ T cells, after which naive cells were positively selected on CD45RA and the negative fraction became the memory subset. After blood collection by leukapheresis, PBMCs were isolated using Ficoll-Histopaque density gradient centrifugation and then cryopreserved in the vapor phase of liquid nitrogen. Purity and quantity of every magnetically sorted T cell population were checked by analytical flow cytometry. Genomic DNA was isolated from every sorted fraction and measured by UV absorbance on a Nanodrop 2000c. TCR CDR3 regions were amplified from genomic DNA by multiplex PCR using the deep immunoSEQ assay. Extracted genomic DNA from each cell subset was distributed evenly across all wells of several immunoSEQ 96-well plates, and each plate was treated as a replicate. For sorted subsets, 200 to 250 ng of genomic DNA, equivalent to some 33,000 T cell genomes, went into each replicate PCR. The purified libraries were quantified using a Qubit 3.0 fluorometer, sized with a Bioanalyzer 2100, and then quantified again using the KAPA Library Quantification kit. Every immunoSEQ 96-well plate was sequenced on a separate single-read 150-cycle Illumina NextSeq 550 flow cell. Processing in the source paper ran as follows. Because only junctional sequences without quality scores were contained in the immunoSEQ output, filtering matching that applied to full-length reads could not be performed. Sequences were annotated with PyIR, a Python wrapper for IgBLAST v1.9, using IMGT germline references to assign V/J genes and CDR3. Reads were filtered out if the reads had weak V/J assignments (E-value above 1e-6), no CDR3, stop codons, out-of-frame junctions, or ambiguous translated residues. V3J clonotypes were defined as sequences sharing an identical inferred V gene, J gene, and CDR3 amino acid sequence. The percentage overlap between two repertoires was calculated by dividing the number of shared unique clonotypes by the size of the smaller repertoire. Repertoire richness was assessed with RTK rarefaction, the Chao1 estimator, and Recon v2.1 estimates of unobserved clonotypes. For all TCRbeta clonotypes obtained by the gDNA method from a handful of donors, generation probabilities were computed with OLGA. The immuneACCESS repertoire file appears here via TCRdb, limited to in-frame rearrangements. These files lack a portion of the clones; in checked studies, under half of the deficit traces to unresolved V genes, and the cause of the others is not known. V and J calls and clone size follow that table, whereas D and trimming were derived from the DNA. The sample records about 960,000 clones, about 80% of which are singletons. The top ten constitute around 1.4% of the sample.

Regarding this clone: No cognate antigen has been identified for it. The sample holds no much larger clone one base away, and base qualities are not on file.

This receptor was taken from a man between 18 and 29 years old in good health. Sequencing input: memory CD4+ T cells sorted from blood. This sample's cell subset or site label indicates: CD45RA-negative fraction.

The nucleotide sequence reads TGTGCCAGCAGTGATCCCGGGACAGGGGGCCGTGAGCAGTTCTTC. This gives the protein CASSDPGTGGREQFF. The V and J segments used are TRBV25-1 and TRBJ2-1, and TRBD1 matches 12 of the central bases. Taken from cysteine to phenylalanine, the CDR3 has 15 residues. Just CDR3 DNA is preserved here, 45 bases in frame from base 1. Germline trimming: 3 bases from V, 9 bases from J; junction bases outside gene matches: 6. Based on the germline V gene, the CDR1 and CDR2 sequences are MGHDK and SYGVNS. Beyond the CDR3, the reference TRBV25-1 and TRBJ2-1 genes provide the residues; the full variable domain reads: EADIYQTPRYLVIGTGKKITLECSQTMGHDKMYWYQQDPGMELHLIHYSYGVNSTEKGDLSSESTVSRIRTEHFPLTLESARPSHTSQYLCASSDPGTGGREQFFGPGTRLTVL.